These 6 T cell receptor beta chains share one sample of origin, sequenced in a study of CD8 T cells in Susac syndrome. Reverse transcription used about 0.45 to 1 ug RNA and random hexamers. TCRdb analysed the immunoSEQ multiplex PCR reads with MiXCR anew, one entry per CDR3 protein. The table includes some 150,000 distinct CDR3 sequences, approximately 95% detected once. Sequencing was carried out using CD4+ T cells from PBMCs. The receptors were gathered from a human donor with Susac syndrome.

This chain uses TRBV12-3 or TRBV12-4 with TRBJ2-1; 7 positions agree with TRBD1. Trimming removed 6 bases from V and 5 bases from J; junction bases left unmatched: 7. The CDR3 covers 14 residues. Here the CDR3 DNA reads TGTGCCAGCAGCCCGGGACAGCAAAACAATGAGCAGTTCTTC. Its translation is CASSPGQQNNEQFF.

This chain links TRBV29-1 with TRBJ2-5, with D tentatively TRBD1 (5 bases). Looked up from germline, CDR1 is SQVTM and CDR2 is ANQGSEA. This CDR3 region has 13 residues. V gave up 0 bases and J gave up 5 bases, with 10 bases separating them. The CDR3 reads CSVEDGRVETQYF. The CDR3 DNA sequence: TGCAGCGTTGAAGACGGCAGGGTGGAGACCCAGTACTTC.

The V call is TRBV29-1, the J call TRBJ2-3, with TRBD2 as a possible D gene (5 bases). Looked up from germline, CDR1 is SQVTM and CDR2 is ANQGSEA. Deletions cut 4 bases from V and 4 bases from J, with 6 bases between. This CDR3 has 11 residues. In nucleotides, the CDR3 is TGCAGCGTTGGACTACCAGATACGCAGTATTTT. Its protein is CSVGLPDTQYF.

This chain joins TRBV6-5 and TRBJ2-4; D gene unclear. CDR1 MNHEY and CDR2 SVGAGI come from the germline V gene. The CDR3 length is 14 residues. V was trimmed by 6 bases and J by 5 bases, leaving 14 bases between them. The CDR3 DNA reads as TGTGCCAGCAGCCAAGGTTGGCTACAAAACATTCAGTACTTC. It specifies CASSQGWLQNIQYF.

The chain carries TRBV14 and TRBJ1-6, with TRBD1 matching 9 bases. Germline V gene lookup returns CDR1 SGHDN and CDR2 FVKESK. After removal of 3 bases from V and 10 bases from J, the junction contained 7 bases not matched to a gene. There are 15 residues in the CDR3. The CDR3 here is CASSHRGTGNSPLHF. The CDR3 coding sequence is TGTGCCAGCAGCCATCGTGGGACAGGGAACTCACCCCTCCACTTT.

The chain has TRBV2 and TRBJ2-1; 11 bases line up with TRBD2. V was pared by 1 base and J by 9 bases, with 5 bases of the junction left unmatched. The CDR3 spans 15 residues. Germline CDR1 SNHLY, CDR2 FYNNEI. DNA of the CDR3: TGTGCCAGCAGTGAAGTGCTAGCGGGGGGCCTTGAGCAGTTCTTC. Its protein product is CASSEVLAGGLEQFF.